This T cell receptor (beta chain) was profiled in a study of regulatory T cells in long-lasting Graves disease. Stated time point: newly diagnosed GD, antithyroid drugs for less than 3 months. RNA from PBMCs was the source of the TCR library. In this sample, this clonotype turned up a few times. To make TCR beta libraries, researchers used iRepertoire HTBI primers and Arm-PCR of CDR3 regions. One entry per CDR3 protein, called by TCRdb with MiXCR from the multiplex PCR reads. Of 420,000 or so distinct CDR3 sequences detected, 16% appear once; the ten largest clones hold 20% to 25%. The CDR3 extends over 12 amino acids. CDR1 is SGHRS, CDR2 YFSETQ, per germline. V lost 4 bases and J 7 bases, leaving 11 bases between the germline ends. The data also belong to a second study, concerning T cells in Graves' hyperthyroidism and ophthalmopathy. That study reports: The HTBI primer set was used in a first-round RT-PCR of the TCR CDR3. The majority of expanded thyroid clonotypes above 0.001 also appeared in blood. Ophthalmopathy could be told apart from stable hyperthyroidism with a 13 V-J model.

The sample consisted of peripheral blood mononuclear cells (PBMCs), taken at new diagnosis, from a patient treated with antithyroid drugs. V gene TRBV5-1 combines with J gene TRBJ1-1; weak D call: TRBD1 (5 bases). This TCR was recovered from a woman aged 18-29 years with Graves disease. This chain's CDR3 is CASSTGGIEAFF. Written as DNA, the CDR3 is TGCGCCAGCAGCACCGGGGGGATTGAAGCTTTCTTT.